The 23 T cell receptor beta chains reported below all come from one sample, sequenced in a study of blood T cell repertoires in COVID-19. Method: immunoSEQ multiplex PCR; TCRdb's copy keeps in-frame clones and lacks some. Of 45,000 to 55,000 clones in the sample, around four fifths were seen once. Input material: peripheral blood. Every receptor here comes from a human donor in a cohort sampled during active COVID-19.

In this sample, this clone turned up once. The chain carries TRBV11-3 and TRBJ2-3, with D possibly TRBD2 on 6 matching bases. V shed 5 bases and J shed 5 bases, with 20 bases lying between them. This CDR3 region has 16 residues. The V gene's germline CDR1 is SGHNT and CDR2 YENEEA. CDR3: CASSLGLSQEGDTQYF. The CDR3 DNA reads TGTGCCAGCAGCCTCGGACTATCCCAGGAGGGAGATACGCAGTATTTT.

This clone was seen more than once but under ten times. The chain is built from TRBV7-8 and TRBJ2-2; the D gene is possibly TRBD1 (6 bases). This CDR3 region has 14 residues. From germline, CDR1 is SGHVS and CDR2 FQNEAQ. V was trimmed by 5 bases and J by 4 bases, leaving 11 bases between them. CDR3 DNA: TGTGCCAGCAGCCCCAGGGGTTTCACCGGGGAGCTGTTTTTT. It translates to CASSPRGFTGELFF.

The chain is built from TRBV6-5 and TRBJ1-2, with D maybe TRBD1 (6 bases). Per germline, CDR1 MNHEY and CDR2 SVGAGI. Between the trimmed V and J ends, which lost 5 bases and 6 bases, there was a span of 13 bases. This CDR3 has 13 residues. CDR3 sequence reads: CASSQESGDGYTF. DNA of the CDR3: TGTGCCAGCAGTCAGGAGTCAGGGGATGGCTACACCTTC.

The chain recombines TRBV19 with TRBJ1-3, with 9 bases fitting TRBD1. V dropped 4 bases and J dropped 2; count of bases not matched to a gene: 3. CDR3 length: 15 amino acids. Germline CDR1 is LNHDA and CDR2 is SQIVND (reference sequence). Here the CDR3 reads CASSTGQGPGNTIYF. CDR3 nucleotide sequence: TGTGCCAGTAGTACGGGACAGGGACCTGGAAACACCATATATTTT. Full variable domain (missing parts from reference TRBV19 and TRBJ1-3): DGGITQSPKYLFRKEGQNVTLSCEQNLNHDAMYWYRQDPGQGLRLIYYSQIVNDFQKGDIAEGYSVSREKKESFPLTVTSAQKNPTAFYLCASSTGQGPGNTIYFGEGSWLTVV.

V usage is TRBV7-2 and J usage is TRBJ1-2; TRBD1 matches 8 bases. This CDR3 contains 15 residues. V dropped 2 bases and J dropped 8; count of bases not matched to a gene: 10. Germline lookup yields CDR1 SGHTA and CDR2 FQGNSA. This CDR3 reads CASSLSGGPPSGYTF. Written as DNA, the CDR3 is TGTGCCAGCAGCTTATCAGGGGGCCCCCCTTCCGGCTACACCTTC.

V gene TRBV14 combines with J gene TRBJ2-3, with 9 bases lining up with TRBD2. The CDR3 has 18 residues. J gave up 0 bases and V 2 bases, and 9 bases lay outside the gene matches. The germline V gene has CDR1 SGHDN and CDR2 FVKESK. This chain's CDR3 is CASSQMWGLAGSTDTQYF. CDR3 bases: TGTGCCAGCAGCCAAATGTGGGGGCTAGCGGGGAGCACAGATACGCAGTATTTT. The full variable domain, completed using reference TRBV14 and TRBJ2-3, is EAGVTQFPSHSVIEKGQTVTLRCDPISGHDNLYWYRRVMGKEIKFLLHFVKESKQDESGMPNNRFLAERTGGTYSTLKVQPAELEDSGVYFCASSQMWGLAGSTDTQYFGPGTRLTVL.

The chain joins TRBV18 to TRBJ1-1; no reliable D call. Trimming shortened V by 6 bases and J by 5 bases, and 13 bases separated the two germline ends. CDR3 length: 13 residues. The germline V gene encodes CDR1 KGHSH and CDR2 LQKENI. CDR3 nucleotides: TGTGCCAGCTCGGGGAGGGCGGAAACTGAAGCTTTCTTT. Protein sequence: CASSGRAETEAFF.

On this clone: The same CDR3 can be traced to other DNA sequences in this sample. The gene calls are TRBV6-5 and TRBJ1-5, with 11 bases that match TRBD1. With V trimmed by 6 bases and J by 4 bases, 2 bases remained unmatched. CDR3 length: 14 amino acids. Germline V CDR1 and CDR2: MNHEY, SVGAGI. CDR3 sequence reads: CASRGTGGNQPQHF. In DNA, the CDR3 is TGTGCCAGCAGGGGGACAGGGGGGAATCAGCCCCAGCATTTT.

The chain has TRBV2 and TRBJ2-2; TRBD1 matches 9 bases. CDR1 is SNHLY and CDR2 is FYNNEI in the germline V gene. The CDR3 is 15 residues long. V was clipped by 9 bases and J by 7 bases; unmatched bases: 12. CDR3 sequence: CARNSGTGTGGELFF. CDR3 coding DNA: TGTGCCAGAAATTCCGGGACAGGGACGGGCGGGGAGCTGTTTTTT. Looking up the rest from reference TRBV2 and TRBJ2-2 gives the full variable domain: EPEVTQTPSHQVTQMGQEVILRCVPISNHLYFYWYRQILGQKVEFLVSFYNNEISEKSEIFDDQFSVERPDGSNFTLKIRSTKLEDSAMYFCARNSGTGTGGELFFGEGSRLTVL.

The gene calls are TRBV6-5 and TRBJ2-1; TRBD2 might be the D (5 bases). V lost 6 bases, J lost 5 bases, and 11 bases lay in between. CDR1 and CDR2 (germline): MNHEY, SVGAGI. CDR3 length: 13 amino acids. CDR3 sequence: CASRRAGNNEQFF. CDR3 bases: TGTGCCAGCAGGCGGGCCGGGAACAATGAGCAGTTCTTC.

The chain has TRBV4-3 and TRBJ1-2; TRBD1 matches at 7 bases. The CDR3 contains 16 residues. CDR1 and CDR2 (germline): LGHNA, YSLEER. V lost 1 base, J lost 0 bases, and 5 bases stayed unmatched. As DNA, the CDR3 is TGCGCCAGCAGCCAAGGTATAGACAGGGCTAACTATGGCTACACCTTC. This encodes CASSQGIDRANYGYTF.

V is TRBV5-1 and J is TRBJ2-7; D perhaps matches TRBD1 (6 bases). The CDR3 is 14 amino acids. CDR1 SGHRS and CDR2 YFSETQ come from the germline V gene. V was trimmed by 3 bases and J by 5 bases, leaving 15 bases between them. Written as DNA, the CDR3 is TGCGCCAGCAGCTCACAGGGCCTGGGGGACGAGCAGTACTTC. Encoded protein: CASSSQGLGDEQYF.

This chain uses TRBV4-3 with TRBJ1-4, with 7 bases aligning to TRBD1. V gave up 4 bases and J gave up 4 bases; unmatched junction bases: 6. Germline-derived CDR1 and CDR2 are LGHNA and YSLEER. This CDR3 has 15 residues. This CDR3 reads CASSRTDRLNEKLFF. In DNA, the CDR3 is TGCGCCAGCAGCCGCACGGACAGGCTTAATGAAAAACTGTTTTTT.

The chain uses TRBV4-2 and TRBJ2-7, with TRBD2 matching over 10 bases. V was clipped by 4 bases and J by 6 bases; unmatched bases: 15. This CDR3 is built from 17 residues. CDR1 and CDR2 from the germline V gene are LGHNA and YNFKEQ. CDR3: CASSRLTSGGGPGEQYF. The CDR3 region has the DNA TGTGCCAGCAGCCGGTTGACGAGCGGGGGGGGGCCGGGCGAGCAGTACTTC.

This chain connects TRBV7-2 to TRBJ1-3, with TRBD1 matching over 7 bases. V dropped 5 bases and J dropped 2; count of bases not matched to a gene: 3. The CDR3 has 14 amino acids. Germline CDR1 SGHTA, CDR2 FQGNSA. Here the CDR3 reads CASSLGTAGNTIYF. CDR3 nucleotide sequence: TGTGCCAGCAGCCTAGGGACAGCTGGAAACACCATATATTTT.

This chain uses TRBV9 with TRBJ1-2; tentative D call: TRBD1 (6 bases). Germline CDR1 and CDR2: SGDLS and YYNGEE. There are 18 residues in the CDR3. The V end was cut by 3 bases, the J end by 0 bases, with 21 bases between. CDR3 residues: CASSGPGTRDPANYGYTF. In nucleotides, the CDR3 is TGTGCCAGCAGCGGGCCCGGGACAAGGGACCCAGCTAACTATGGCTACACCTTC.

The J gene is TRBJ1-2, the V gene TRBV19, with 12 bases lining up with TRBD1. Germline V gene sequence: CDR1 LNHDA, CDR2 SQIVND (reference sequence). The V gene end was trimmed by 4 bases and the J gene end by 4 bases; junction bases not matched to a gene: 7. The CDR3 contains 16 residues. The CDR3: CASSTGQGAPSYGYTF. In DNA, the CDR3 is TGTGCCAGTAGTACGGGACAGGGGGCTCCTTCCTATGGCTACACCTTC. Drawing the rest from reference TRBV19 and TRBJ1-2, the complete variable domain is DGGITQSPKYLFRKEGQNVTLSCEQNLNHDAMYWYRQDPGQGLRLIYYSQIVNDFQKGDIAEGYSVSREKKESFPLTVTSAQKNPTAFYLCASSTGQGAPSYGYTFGSGTRLTVV.

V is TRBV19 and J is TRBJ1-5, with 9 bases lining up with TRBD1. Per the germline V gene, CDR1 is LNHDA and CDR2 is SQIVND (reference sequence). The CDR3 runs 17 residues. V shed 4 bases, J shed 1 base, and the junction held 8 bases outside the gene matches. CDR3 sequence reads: CASSTSGQGVSNQPQHF. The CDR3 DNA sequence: TGTGCCAGTAGTACTTCGGGACAGGGAGTCAGCAATCAGCCCCAGCATTTT.

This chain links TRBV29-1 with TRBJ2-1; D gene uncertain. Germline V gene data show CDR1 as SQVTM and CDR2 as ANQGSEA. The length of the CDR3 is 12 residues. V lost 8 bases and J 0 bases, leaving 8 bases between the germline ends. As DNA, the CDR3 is TGCAGCACTTCTATCTCCTACAATGAGCAGTTCTTC. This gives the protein CSTSISYNEQFF.

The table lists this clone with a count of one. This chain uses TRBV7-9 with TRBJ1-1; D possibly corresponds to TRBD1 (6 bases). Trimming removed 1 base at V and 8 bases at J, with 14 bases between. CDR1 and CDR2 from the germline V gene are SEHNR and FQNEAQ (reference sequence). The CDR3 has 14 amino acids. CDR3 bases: TGTGCCAGCAGCTTAGTCGGGTCAGGGGCCGAAGCTTTCTTT. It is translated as CASSLVGSGAEAFF.

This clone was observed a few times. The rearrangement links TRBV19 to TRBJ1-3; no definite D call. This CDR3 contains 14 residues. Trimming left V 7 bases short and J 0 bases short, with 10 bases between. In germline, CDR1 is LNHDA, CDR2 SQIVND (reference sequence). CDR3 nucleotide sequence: TGTGCCAGTAATCCGAGGTTCTCTGGAAACACCATATATTTT. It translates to CASNPRFSGNTIYF.

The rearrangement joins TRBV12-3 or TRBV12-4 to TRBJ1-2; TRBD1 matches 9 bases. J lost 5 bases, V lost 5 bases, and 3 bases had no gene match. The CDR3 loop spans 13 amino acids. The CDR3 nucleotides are TGTGCCAGCAGTAGGGACAGGGCTTATGGCTACACCTTC. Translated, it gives CASSRDRAYGYTF.

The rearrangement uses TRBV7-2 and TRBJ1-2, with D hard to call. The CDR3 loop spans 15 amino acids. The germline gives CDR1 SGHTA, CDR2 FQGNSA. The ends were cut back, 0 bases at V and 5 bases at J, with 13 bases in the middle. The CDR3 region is CASSLAATTRYGYTF. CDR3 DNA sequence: TGTGCCAGCAGCTTAGCTGCGACGACACGATATGGCTACACCTTC.